Each of the 30 T cell receptor beta chains below was sequenced from the same sample in a study of post-analysis software for immune sequencing data. TCR beta cDNA libraries had unique molecular identifiers. TCRdb re-analysed the PCR reads in MiXCR, keeping a single row per CDR3 protein. This repertoire shows roughly 650,000 distinct CDR3 sequences, over 45% found once; its top ten account for roughly 10%. These receptors are not linked to any known antigen. Regarding the study as a whole: When patients were compared with controls, roughly five TRBV segments were more frequent, TRBV5-6, TRBV5-1 and TRBV20-1 among them.

The source material was blood. The receptors come from a girl aged 2-15 years with multiple sclerosis.

The chain carries TRBV5-1 and TRBJ2-3; TRBD1 matches at 9 bases. The CDR3 is 16 residues long. The V segment lost 4 bases and the J segment 2 bases; nucleotides outside the gene matches: 8. CDR1 is SGHRS, CDR2 YFSETQ, per germline. The CDR3 DNA is TGCGCCAGCAGCCCGCGGACAGGGGCCATCACAGATACGCAGTATTTT. Protein sequence: CASSPRTGAITDTQYF. Together with reference TRBV5-1 and TRBJ2-3, the CDR3 gives the full variable domain: KAGVTQTPRYLIKTRGQQVTLSCSPISGHRSVSWYQQTPGQGLQFLFEYFSETQRNKGNFPGRFSGRQFSNSRSEMNVSTLELGDSALYLCASSPRTGAITDTQYFGPGTRLTVL.

The chain recombines TRBV19 with TRBJ2-1; D could derive from TRBD1 or TRBD2 (7 bases each). Germline CDR1 is LNHDA and CDR2 is SQIVND (reference sequence). The CDR3 is made up of 17 amino acids. Deletions cut 3 bases from V and 8 bases from J, with 23 bases between. The CDR3 nucleotides read TGTGCCAGTAGTATGGAGGGGGCGAGACTAGCCCTATATGAGCAGTTCTTC. Its protein is CASSMEGARLALYEQFF.

V gene TRBV5-1 combines with J gene TRBJ1-1; 8 positions match TRBD1. After removal of 2 bases from V and 0 bases from J, the junction contained 12 bases not matched to a gene. Germline V gene lookup returns CDR1 SGHRS and CDR2 YFSETQ. This CDR3 contains 18 residues. CDR3 region: CASSFGGAGGNMNTEAFF. The CDR3 region has the DNA TGCGCCAGCAGCTTTGGGGGGGCAGGGGGCAACATGAACACTGAAGCTTTCTTT.

The V and J genes are TRBV7-2 and TRBJ2-5; D not resolved. This CDR3 is built from 14 residues. Germline V gene lookup returns CDR1 SGHTA and CDR2 FQGNSA. The V end was cut by 3 bases, the J end by 4 bases, with 12 bases between. The CDR3 spells CASSFYRLGETQYF. The CDR3 coding sequence is TGTGCCAGCAGCTTTTACAGACTCGGAGAGACCCAGTACTTC.

This clonotype was found a few times. This rearrangement joins TRBV7-2 to TRBJ1-2; D remains ambiguous. The CDR3 contains 13 residues. The germline V gene has CDR1 SGHTA and CDR2 FQGNSA. Trimming shortened V by 3 bases and J by 6 bases, and 11 bases separated the two germline ends. CDR3 sequence: CASSFSPVDGYTF. The CDR3 bases are TGTGCCAGCAGCTTTTCGCCCGTGGATGGCTACACCTTC.

This clonotype was detected only a few times. The rearrangement joins TRBV21-1 to TRBJ1-5. TRBV21-1 is marked as a pseudogene. The CDR3 loop spans 15 amino acids. The DNA for the CDR3 is TGTGCCAGCAGCAAGGAGGATCGGCTCAATCAGCCCCAGCATTTT. It encodes CASSKEDRLNQPQHF.

The chain joins TRBV7-6 to TRBJ1-2; 9 bases line up with TRBD1. The length of the CDR3 is 14 residues. The junction had 8 bases not matched to a gene; V was cut back by 4 bases and J by 8 bases. Germline loops: CDR1 SGHVS, CDR2 FNYEAQ. The CDR3 here is CASSSDRGSDGYTF. In DNA, the CDR3 is TGTGCCAGCAGCTCCGACAGGGGGAGCGACGGCTACACCTTC. Full variable domain (missing parts from reference TRBV7-6 and TRBJ1-2): GAGVSQSPRYKVTKRGQDVALRCDPISGHVSLYWYRQALGQGPEFLTYFNYEAQQDKSGLPNDRFSAERPEGSISTLTIQRTEQRDSAMYRCASSSDRGSDGYTFGSGTRLTVV.

The rearrangement uses TRBV4-3 and TRBJ1-2, with 8 bases lining up with TRBD1. Germline CDR1 is LGHNA and CDR2 is YSLEER. Germline trimming cut 0 bases from V and 2 bases from J; bases unmatched to any gene: 8. CDR3 size: 17 residues. CDR3: CASSQDSTGGSNYGYTF. CDR3 coding DNA: TGCGCCAGCAGCCAAGATTCCACAGGGGGTTCCAACTATGGCTACACCTTC.

The chain combines TRBV11-2 with TRBJ1-1, with 7 bases fitting TRBD1. CDR3 length equals 14 residues. Germline V gene data show CDR1 as SGHAT and CDR2 as FQNNGV. Losses at the gene ends were 1 base for V and 6 bases for J; bases not matched to a gene: 5. The chain's CDR3 is CASSLGGTVSEAFF. The CDR3 DNA reads TGTGCCAGCAGCTTAGGTGGGACAGTATCTGAAGCTTTCTTT.

The V call is TRBV29-1, the J call TRBJ2-4; 9 bases align to TRBD2. The V segment lost 5 bases and the J segment 0 bases; nucleotides outside the gene matches: 11. Germline lookup yields CDR1 SQVTM and CDR2 ANQGSEA. The CDR3 has 17 amino acids. The CDR3 protein is CSVRVSGGGLAKNIQYF. In nucleotides, the CDR3 is TGCAGCGTTCGGGTTAGCGGGGGAGGACTAGCCAAAAACATTCAGTACTTC. Full variable domain (rest looked up from reference TRBV29-1 and TRBJ2-4): SAVISQKPSRDICQRGTSLTIQCQVDSQVTMMFWYRQQPGQSLTLIATANQGSEATYESGFVIDKFPISRPNLTFSTLTVSNMSPEDSSIYLCSVRVSGGGLAKNIQYFGAGTRLSVL.

The rearrangement uses TRBV5-1 and TRBJ1-5, with D perhaps TRBD1 (5 bases). The CDR3 is made up of 16 amino acids. V gave up 0 bases and J gave up 7 bases, with 17 bases separating them. Germline V gene lookup returns CDR1 SGHRS and CDR2 YFSETQ. The CDR3 protein is CASSLDGTTASQPQHF. CDR3 coding DNA: TGCGCCAGCAGCTTGGACGGGACGACGGCATCACAGCCCCAGCATTTT.

In its sample, this clonotype was seen a few times. The V and J genes are TRBV12-3 or TRBV12-4 and TRBJ1-5; 10 nucleotides align to TRBD1. CDR3 length equals 15 residues. The J segment lost 2 bases and the V segment lost 6 bases, leaving 4 bases of the junction unmatched. CDR3 region: CASRQGTGGNQPQHF. The CDR3 nucleotides are TGTGCCAGCAGGCAGGGGACAGGGGGCAATCAGCCCCAGCATTTT.

This clonotype came up a few times. V is TRBV2 and J is TRBJ2-5; D is unresolved. In germline, CDR1 is SNHLY, CDR2 FYNNEI. Trimming took off 3 bases at V and 2 bases at J, with 10 bases between the two ends. The CDR3 is made up of 14 amino acids. The CDR3 loop is CASSEIRIQETQYF. Here the CDR3 DNA reads TGTGCCAGCAGTGAGATACGGATTCAAGAGACCCAGTACTTC. The full variable domain, completed using reference TRBV2 and TRBJ2-5, is EPEVTQTPSHQVTQMGQEVILRCVPISNHLYFYWYRQILGQKVEFLVSFYNNEISEKSEIFDDQFSVERPDGSNFTLKIRSTKLEDSAMYFCASSEIRIQETQYFGPGTRLLVL.

V and J are TRBV6-6 and TRBJ2-5; 7 bases are shared with TRBD2. The germline gives CDR1 MNHNY, CDR2 SVGAGI (reference sequence). V lost 4 bases, J lost 5 bases, and 7 bases stayed unmatched. The CDR3 is 14 residues long. For the CDR3, the DNA is TGTGCCAGCAGTTTGGGACTACCGGTTGAGACCCAGTACTTC. Translated, it gives CASSLGLPVETQYF.

The chain recombines TRBV5-1 with TRBJ2-4; D remains ambiguous. Germline V gene sequence: CDR1 SGHRS, CDR2 YFSETQ. The CDR3 spans 15 residues. The V end was cut by 1 base, the J end by 8 bases, with 16 bases between. CDR3 in amino acids: CASSLNQAIGYIQYF. Here the CDR3 DNA reads TGCGCCAGCAGCTTGAATCAGGCCATCGGGTACATTCAGTACTTC. The full variable domain, rest sourced from reference TRBV5-1 and TRBJ2-4, is KAGVTQTPRYLIKTRGQQVTLSCSPISGHRSVSWYQQTPGQGLQFLFEYFSETQRNKGNFPGRFSGRQFSNSRSEMNVSTLELGDSALYLCASSLNQAIGYIQYFGAGTRLSVL.

The J gene is TRBJ2-7, the V gene TRBV27; D remains ambiguous. CDR1 MNHEY and CDR2 SMNVEV come from the germline V gene (reference sequence). The CDR3 loop spans 12 amino acids. V gave up 7 bases and J gave up 4 bases, with 11 bases separating them. In DNA form, the CDR3 reads TGTGCCAGCATGACCACCGATTACGAGCAGTACTTC. This encodes CASMTTDYEQYF.

The chain combines TRBV6-1 with TRBJ2-3; 13 positions agree with TRBD2. The germline gives CDR1 MNHNS, CDR2 SASEGT. V lost 7 bases and J lost 5; bases outside the gene matches: 12. The CDR3 totals 17 residues. This CDR3 is CASNPYGTSGVVDTQYF. The CDR3 DNA reads as TGTGCCAGCAATCCATACGGGACTAGCGGGGTCGTAGATACGCAGTATTTT.

This clonotype was counted a few times. V usage is TRBV6-5 and J usage is TRBJ1-2; 8 positions match TRBD1. The CDR3 totals 13 residues. From germline, CDR1 is MNHEY and CDR2 SVGAGI. J gave up 4 bases and V 2 bases, and 0 bases lay outside the gene matches. DNA of the CDR3: TGTGCCAGCAGTTACGACAGGGGCTATGGCTACACCTTC. Translated: CASSYDRGYGYTF.

J is TRBJ2-5 and V is TRBV6-1, with D tentatively TRBD1 or TRBD2 (6 bases each). The CDR3 sequence is 13 residues long. Germline-derived CDR1 and CDR2 are MNHNS and SASEGT. V was trimmed by 7 bases and J by 2 bases, leaving 11 bases between them. This CDR3 is CASTRDKQETQYF. The CDR3 DNA sequence: TGTGCCAGCACGCGGGACAAACAAGAGACCCAGTACTTC.

As to this clonotype: One end of the junction is discordant with germline, which a read error may explain. The chain joins TRBV2 to TRBJ2-4, with TRBD2 matching over 10 bases. CDR3 length equals 20 residues. Germline V lookup: CDR1 SNHLY, CDR2 FYNNEI. CDR3 residues: CTSSEALPSGRALAKNIQYF. The CDR3 DNA sequence: TGTACCAGCAGTGAAGCGCTTCCCAGCGGGAGGGCCTTAGCCAAAAACATTCAGTACTTC.

The chain employs TRBV11-2 and TRBJ2-1; the D gene is possibly TRBD2 (5 bases). V lost 1 base, J lost 7 bases, and 14 bases lay in between. The CDR3 is 15 residues long. Germline V lookup: CDR1 SGHAT, CDR2 FQNNGV. CDR3 loop: CASSLALAGRNEQFF. The DNA of the CDR3 is TGTGCCAGCAGCTTAGCTCTAGCCGGGCGGAATGAGCAGTTCTTC.

The chain uses TRBV12-3 or TRBV12-4 and TRBJ2-2; D uncertain. Between the trimmed V and J ends, which lost 3 bases and 6 bases, there was a span of 8 bases. CDR3 length: 13 residues. CDR3 residues: CASSLRGPGELFF. Written as DNA, the CDR3 is TGTGCCAGCAGTTTGCGAGGCCCCGGGGAGCTGTTTTTT.

The chain carries TRBV12-3 or TRBV12-4 and TRBJ2-3; 7 bases map to TRBD2. Germline trimming cut 6 bases from V and 0 bases from J; bases unmatched to any gene: 9. The CDR3 has 16 residues. The CDR3 spells CASSLERDFSTDTQYF. The CDR3 region has the DNA TGTGCCAGCAGCTTGGAGCGGGACTTTAGCACAGATACGCAGTATTTT.

This chain connects TRBV29-1 to TRBJ2-3, with TRBD1 matching over 8 bases. The ends lost 7 bases at V and 6 bases at J; junction bases unmatched: 6. The CDR3 is made up of 12 amino acids. Germline V lookup: CDR1 SQVTM, CDR2 ANQGSEA. The CDR3 DNA reads as TGCAGCGGGACAGGGATCGACGATACGCAGTATTTT. This gives the protein CSGTGIDDTQYF.

This chain connects TRBV14 to TRBJ2-5; 11 bases agree with TRBD2. CDR1 SGHDN and CDR2 FVKESK come from the germline V gene. CDR3 length equals 15 residues. Germline trimming cut 2 bases from V and 1 base from J; bases unmatched to any gene: 0. Written as DNA, the CDR3 is TGTGCCAGCAGCCAAACTAGCGGGAGCCAAGAGACCCAGTACTTC. This encodes CASSQTSGSQETQYF. The variable domain in full, with the rest retrieved from reference TRBV14 and TRBJ2-5, is EAGVTQFPSHSVIEKGQTVTLRCDPISGHDNLYWYRRVMGKEIKFLLHFVKESKQDESGMPNNRFLAERTGGTYSTLKVQPAELEDSGVYFCASSQTSGSQETQYFGPGTRLLVL.

This sequence joins TRBV7-9 and TRBJ1-1, with a possible D match to TRBD1 (6 bases). Germline assignment: CDR1 SEHNR and CDR2 FQNEAQ (reference sequence). The CDR3 totals 15 residues. The V and J ends lost 1 base and 1 base respectively, with 10 bases between them. This CDR3 reads CASSLGGHSNTEAFF. CDR3 nucleotides: TGTGCCAGCAGCTTAGGGGGGCACTCGAACACTGAAGCTTTCTTT.

Only a few counts were recorded for this clonotype. CDR3 sequence: CSVGGAGTDTQYF. Written as DNA, the CDR3 is TGCAGCGTTGGAGGGGCGGGCACAGATACGCAGTATTTT. V gene TRBV29-1 combines with J gene TRBJ2-3; D could derive from TRBD1 or TRBD2 (5 bases each). In germline, CDR1 is SQVTM, CDR2 ANQGSEA. V was cut by 4 bases and J by 1 base, with 9 bases left in between. CDR3 length equals 13 residues.

A few counts support this clonotype. This chain links TRBV12-3 or TRBV12-4 with TRBJ2-6; 7 bases match TRBD2. CDR3 length: 16 residues. Losses at the gene ends were 3 bases for V and 3 bases for J; bases not matched to a gene: 5. The CDR3 loop is CASSFLGGFGANVLTF. CDR3 in DNA: TGTGCCAGCAGTTTCCTCGGGGGGTTTGGGGCCAACGTCCTGACTTTC.

V usage is TRBV30 and J usage is TRBJ1-2; D is uncertain. Germline loops: CDR1 GTSNPN, CDR2 SVGIG (reference sequence). This CDR3 spans 12 amino acids. V shed 1 base and J shed 10 bases, with 13 bases lying between them. The CDR3 protein is CAWSGIEGPYTF. The DNA for the CDR3 is TGTGCCTGGAGTGGGATAGAGGGTCCCTACACCTTC.

This chain connects TRBV7-9 to TRBJ1-5; no reliable D call. Germline lookup yields CDR1 SEHNR and CDR2 FQNEAQ (reference sequence). V dropped 4 bases and J dropped 2 bases, with 9 bases sitting between them. This CDR3 has 14 amino acids. The CDR3 DNA reads TGTGCCAGCAGCTCTCAGTGGGGCAATCAGCCCCAGCATTTT. It encodes CASSSQWGNQPQHF.